This TCR beta chain stems from a study of T cell repertoires in cytomegalovirus infection. Study background: Signatures in public TCR beta sequences pointed to both CMV infection and matching HLA type.

Concerning this clonotype itself: Its antigen remains unknown.

TCRdb processed the reads anew with MiXCR; each CDR3 protein has one entry. The sample comprises approximately 910,000 distinct CDR3 sequences, under 40% of which are singletons, and under 15% rests with the top ten. The germline CDR1 and CDR2 sequences are MNHGY and SAAAGT. The CDR3 sequence is 16 residues long. J was trimmed by 3 bases and V by 7 bases; bases with no gene match: 9. The chain links TRBV6-8 to TRBJ1-2, with TRBD1 matching 12 bases. The specimen was cultured CD8+ T cells from PBMCs, collected from culture after CMV antigen stimulation. The TCR originated in a human donor in good health (CMV status not recorded). Some clones in this sample may be carry-over from other donors' samples. CDR3 sequence: CASNHRDRGPDYGYTF. The CDR3 DNA follows: TGTGCCAGCAATCACCGGGACAGGGGGCCTGACTATGGCTACACCTTC.